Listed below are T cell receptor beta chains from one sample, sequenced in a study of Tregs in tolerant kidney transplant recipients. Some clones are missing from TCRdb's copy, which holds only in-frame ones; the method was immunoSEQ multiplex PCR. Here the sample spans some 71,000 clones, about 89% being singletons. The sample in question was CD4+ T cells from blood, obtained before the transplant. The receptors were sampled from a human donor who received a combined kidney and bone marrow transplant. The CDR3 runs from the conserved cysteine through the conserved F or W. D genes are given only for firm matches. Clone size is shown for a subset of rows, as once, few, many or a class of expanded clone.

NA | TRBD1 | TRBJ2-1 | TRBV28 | CASSPGTDYNEQFF | TGTGCCAGCAGTCCCGGGACAGACTACAATGAGCAGTTCTTC
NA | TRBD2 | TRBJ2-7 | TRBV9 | CASSTWTSGEQYF | TGTGCCAGCAGCACATGGACTAGCGGCGAGCAGTACTTC
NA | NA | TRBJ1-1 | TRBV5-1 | CASSSSRGANTEAFF | TGCGCCAGCAGCTCCTCCAGGGGCGCGAACACTGAAGCTTTCTTT
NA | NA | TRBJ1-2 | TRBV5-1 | CASSPSADKGLFGYTF | TGCGCCAGCAGCCCCTCCGCGGACAAGGGGCTTTTTGGCTACACCTTC
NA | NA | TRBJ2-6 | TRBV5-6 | CASSLDRAETGANVLTF | TGTGCCAGCAGCTTGGACAGGGCAGAAACTGGGGCCAACGTCCTGACTTTC
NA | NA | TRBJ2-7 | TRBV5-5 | CASSKYRDEQYF | TGTGCCAGCAGCAAGTACAGGGACGAGCAGTACTTC
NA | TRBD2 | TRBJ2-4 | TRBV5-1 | CASSLVRLAGGEAKNIQYF | TGCGCCAGCAGCTTGGTTCGGCTAGCGGGAGGAGAAGCCAAAAACATTCAGTACTTC
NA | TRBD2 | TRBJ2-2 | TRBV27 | CASSLSLTSGTKKLFF | TGTGCCAGCAGTTTATCTCTGACTAGCGGCACGAAGAAGCTGTTTTTT
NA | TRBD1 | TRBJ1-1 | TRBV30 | CAWTLTTGSTEAFF | TGTGCCTGGACCCTTACGACAGGGAGCACTGAAGCTTTCTTT
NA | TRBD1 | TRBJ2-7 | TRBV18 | CASAGQGSYEQYF | TGTGCCAGCGCTGGACAGGGCTCCTACGAGCAGTACTTC
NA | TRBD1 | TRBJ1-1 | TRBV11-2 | CASSFRDRNTEAFF | TGTGCCAGCAGCTTTAGGGACAGAAACACTGAAGCTTTCTTT
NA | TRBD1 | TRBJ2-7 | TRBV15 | CATSSRTGTSYEQYF | TGTGCCACCAGCAGCCGGACAGGGACGTCCTACGAGCAGTACTTC
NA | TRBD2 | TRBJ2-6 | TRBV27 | CASRGASGRTGANVLTF | TGTGCCAGCAGAGGAGCTAGCGGGAGAACTGGGGCCAACGTCCTGACTTTC
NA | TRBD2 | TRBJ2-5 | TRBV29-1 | CSVDGTSGGGTQYF | TGCAGCGTTGATGGGACTAGCGGGGGCGGGACCCAGTACTTC
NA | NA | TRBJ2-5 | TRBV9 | CASSEGGQETQYF | TGTGCCAGCAGCGAGGGGGGGCAAGAGACCCAGTACTTC
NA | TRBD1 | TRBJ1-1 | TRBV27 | CASSLTGGGGTEAFF | TGTGCCAGCAGTTTAACAGGGGGCGGCGGCACTGAAGCTTTCTTT
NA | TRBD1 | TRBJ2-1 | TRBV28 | CASHTPGQGRNEQFF | TGTGCCAGTCATACCCCTGGACAGGGGAGGAATGAGCAGTTCTTC
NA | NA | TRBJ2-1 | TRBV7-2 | CASSPSSSYNEQFF | TGTGCCAGCAGCCCCTCTAGTTCCTACAATGAGCAGTTCTTC
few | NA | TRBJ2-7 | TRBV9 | CASSVGLGAYEQYF | TGTGCCAGCAGCGTAGGGCTAGGGGCCTACGAGCAGTACTTC
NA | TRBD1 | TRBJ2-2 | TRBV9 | CASSQSTGGITGELFF | TGTGCCAGCAGCCAATCGACAGGGGGGATCACCGGGGAGCTGTTTTTT
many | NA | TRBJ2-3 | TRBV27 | CASSFSVSSTDTQYF | TGTGCCAGCAGTTTTAGCGTGTCTAGCACAGATACGCAGTATTTT
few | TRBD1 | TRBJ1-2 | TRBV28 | CASSSGQGFGYTF | TGTGCCAGCAGCTCGGGACAGGGGTTCGGCTACACCTTC
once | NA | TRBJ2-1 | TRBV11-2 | CASSTGTEQFF | TGTGCCAGCAGCACCGGGACAGAGCAGTTCTTC
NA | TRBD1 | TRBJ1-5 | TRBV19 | CASSILPGQGYNQPQHF | TGTGCCAGTAGTATTTTACCGGGACAGGGCTACAATCAGCCCCAGCATTTT
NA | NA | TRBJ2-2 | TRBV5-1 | CASSLAVTGQSGELFF | TGCGCCAGCAGCTTGGCCGTCACAGGGCAGTCCGGGGAGCTGTTTTTT
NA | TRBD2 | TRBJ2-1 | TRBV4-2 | CASSQGGTTLNEQFF | TGTGCCAGCAGCCAGGGGGGGACCACCCTCAATGAGCAGTTCTTC
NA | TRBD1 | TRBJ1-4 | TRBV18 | CASSPRDSEKLFF | TGTGCCAGCTCACCCCGGGACAGTGAAAAACTGTTTTTT
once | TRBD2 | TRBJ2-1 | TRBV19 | CASSIVSGPNEQFF | TGTGCCAGTAGTATTGTTAGCGGGCCAAATGAGCAGTTCTTC
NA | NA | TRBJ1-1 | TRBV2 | CASRTLGEGTEAFF | TGTGCCAGCAGAACGTTAGGAGAGGGCACTGAAGCTTTCTTT
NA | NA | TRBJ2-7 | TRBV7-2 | CASSLEAGRGAGYEQYF | TGTGCCAGCAGCTTAGAGGCGGGTCGGGGGGCCGGGTACGAGCAGTACTTC
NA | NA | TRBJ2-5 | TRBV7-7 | CASSPGTLGGETQYF | TGTGCTAGCAGCCCTGGGACACTTGGGGGAGAGACCCAGTACTTC
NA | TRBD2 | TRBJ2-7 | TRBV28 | CASSLTSGIYEWQYF | TGTGCCAGCAGTCTTACTAGCGGAATCTACGAGTGGCAGTACTTC
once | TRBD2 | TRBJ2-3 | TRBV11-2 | CASSLGGLAGVDTQYF | TGTGCCAGCAGCTTAGGGGGACTAGCGGGCGTGGATACGCAGTATTTT
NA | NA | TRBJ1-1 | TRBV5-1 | CASSLTGSVTEAFF | TGCGCCAGCAGCTTAACAGGGTCGGTCACTGAAGCTTTCTTT
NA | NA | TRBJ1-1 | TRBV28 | CASSLSGGRHEAFF | TGTGCCAGCAGTTTATCGGGGGGCCGGCATGAAGCTTTCTTT
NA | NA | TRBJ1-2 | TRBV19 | CATRRDWNYGYTF | TGTGCCACAAGGAGGGATTGGAACTATGGCTACACCTTC
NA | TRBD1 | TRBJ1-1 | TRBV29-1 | CSGRDRVSTEAFF | TGCAGCGGCCGGGACAGGGTATCCACTGAAGCTTTCTTT
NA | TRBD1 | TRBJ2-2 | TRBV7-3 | CASSLVQGAIGELFF | TGTGCCAGCAGCTTAGTACAGGGGGCGATCGGGGAGCTGTTTTTT
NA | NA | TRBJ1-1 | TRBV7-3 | CASSLSGQGHTEAFF | TGTGCCAGCAGCTTAAGTGGGCAGGGTCACACTGAAGCTTTCTTT
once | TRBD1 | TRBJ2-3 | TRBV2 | CASSMDRAGLTDTQYF | TGTGCCAGCAGTATGGACAGGGCAGGGCTCACAGATACGCAGTATTTT